Presented here are 32 T cell receptor beta chains from one specimen sequenced in a study of T cells in tuberculosis. Here immunoSEQ multiplex PCR was the method, and the copy in TCRdb shows in-frame clones only, minus some. The table lists some 30,000 clones, about 82% of them singletons. Sample time point: new active TB diagnosis, blood taken before or within 7 days of starting treatment. Sequenced here: PBMCs, sampled at tuberculosis diagnosis. These receptors all stem from an adult with tuberculosis.

The table lists this clone with a few counts. CDR3: CASSPRGLASSYEQYF. In DNA, the CDR3 is TGTGCCAGCTCACCACGGGGACTAGCGTCTAGCTACGAGCAGTACTTC. The chain joins TRBV18 to TRBJ2-7; TRBD2 matches 10 bases. The CDR3 covers 16 residues. The germline V gene encodes CDR1 KGHSH and CDR2 LQKENI. V shed 1 base and J 3 bases; nucleotides not matched to a gene: 6. The complete variable domain, with remaining parts taken from reference TRBV18 and TRBJ2-7, reads NAGVMQNPRHLVRRRGQEARLRCSPMKGHSHVYWYRQLPEEGLKFMVYLQKENIIDESGMPKERFSAEFPKEGPSILRIQQVVRGDSAAYFCASSPRGLASSYEQYFGPGTRLTVT.

The J gene is TRBJ2-7, the V gene TRBV11-2; 10 nucleotides align to TRBD1. The CDR3 is made up of 15 amino acids. Losses at the gene ends were 0 bases for V and 3 bases for J; bases not matched to a gene: 2. CDR1 and CDR2 from the germline V gene are SGHAT and FQNNGV. The CDR3 nucleotides are TGTGCCAGCAGCTTAGACTGGACAGGGGGCTACGAGCAGTACTTC. It is translated as CASSLDWTGGYEQYF.

The chain has TRBV4-1 and TRBJ1-2; perhaps TRBD1 as D (5 bases). Per germline, CDR1 MGHRA and CDR2 YSYEKL. V was pared by 4 bases and J by 6 bases, with 24 bases between. This CDR3 spans 17 amino acids. The CDR3 loop is CASSPTVKTDRHNGYTF. CDR3 DNA sequence: TGCGCCAGCAGCCCCACGGTAAAGACAGACCGACATAATGGCTACACCTTC.

This chain uses TRBV18 with TRBJ2-7, with D maybe TRBD2 (6 bases). V was cut by 5 bases and J by 4 bases, with 12 bases left in between. This CDR3 has 13 amino acids. The germline V gene has CDR1 KGHSH and CDR2 LQKENI. Here the CDR3 reads CASSAGAGYEQYF. The CDR3 DNA follows: TGTGCCAGCTCAGCCGGGGCGGGGTACGAGCAGTACTTC.

CDR3 in amino acids: CASSVGTAPQPQHF. The CDR3 coding sequence is TGTGCCAGCAGCGTAGGGACAGCTCCCCAGCCCCAGCATTTT. V is TRBV9 and J is TRBJ1-5; a weak D match, TRBD1 (6 bases). This CDR3 is built from 14 residues. Germline CDR1 is SGDLS and CDR2 is YYNGEE. The V gene lost 0 bases and the J gene lost 7 bases, with 11 bases spanning the gap.

CDR3 sequence reads: CAWSVNRGASETQYF. The CDR3 DNA follows: TGTGCCTGGAGTGTAAACAGGGGTGCGTCGGAGACCCAGTACTTC. The J gene is TRBJ2-5, the V gene TRBV30; TRBD1 matches 7 bases. The germline gives CDR1 GTSNPN, CDR2 SVGIG (reference sequence). V dropped 0 bases and J dropped 5; count of bases not matched to a gene: 9. The CDR3 consists of 15 residues. Together with reference TRBV30 and TRBJ2-5, the CDR3 gives the full variable domain: SQTIHQWPATLVQPVGSPLSLECTVEGTSNPNLYWYRQAAGRGLQLLFYSVGIGQISSEVPQNLSASRPQDRQFILSSKKLLLSDSGFYLCAWSVNRGASETQYFGPGTRLLVL.

The chain is built from TRBV5-4 and TRBJ1-1; TRBD1 matches 8 bases. Per the germline V gene, CDR1 is SGHNT and CDR2 is YYREEE (reference sequence). This CDR3 is built from 14 residues. Trimming at V came to 7 bases and at J to 1 base, leaving 6 bases not matched to a gene. DNA for the CDR3: TGTGCCAGCGGTTCAGGGGGCGCGAACACTGAAGCTTTCTTT. Protein sequence: CASGSGGANTEAFF.

The V call is TRBV2, the J call TRBJ2-5; perhaps TRBD2 as D (7 bases). Germline CDR1 and CDR2: SNHLY and FYNNEI. The V end was cut by 6 bases, the J end by 5 bases, with 10 bases between. There are 12 residues in the CDR3. Here the CDR3 reads CASRGGGETQYF. The CDR3 bases are TGTGCCAGCAGAGGGGGAGGGGAGACCCAGTACTTC.

This clone has a handful of counts. This chain uses TRBV15 with TRBJ1-2; D uncertain. The CDR3 loop spans 15 amino acids. CDR1 LNHNV and CDR2 YYDKDF come from the germline V gene (reference sequence). V shed 0 bases and J shed 0 bases, with 8 bases lying between them. CDR3 DNA sequence: TGTGCCACCAGCAGAGACTCGGTACCTAACTATGGCTACACCTTC. Amino acid sequence: CATSRDSVPNYGYTF. Combining the CDR3 with reference TRBV15 and TRBJ1-2 gives the whole variable domain DAMVIQNPRYQVTQFGKPVTLSCSQTLNHNVMYWYQQKSSQAPKLLFHYYDKDFNNEADTPDNFQSRRPNTSFCFLDIRSPGLGDTAMYLCATSRDSVPNYGYTFGSGTRLTVV.

V gene TRBV29-1 combines with J gene TRBJ2-2; 10 bases agree with TRBD2. Trimming took 1 base from V and 2 from J; bases not matched to a gene: 1. The germline CDR1 and CDR2 sequences are SQVTM and ANQGSEA. This CDR3 contains 15 residues. In DNA form, the CDR3 reads TGCAGCGTTGAAGCTAGCGGGAGTAACACCGGGGAGCTGTTTTTT. Protein sequence: CSVEASGSNTGELFF.

This chain uses TRBV7-9 with TRBJ2-1, with TRBD2 matching over 12 bases. This CDR3 has 17 residues. Germline V gene sequence: CDR1 SEHNR, CDR2 FQNEAQ (reference sequence). Trimming took 6 bases from V and 5 from J; bases not matched to a gene: 11. The CDR3 region has the DNA TGTGCCAGCAGGTTATCCCTGACTAGCGGGAGCCACAATGAGCAGTTCTTC. Its translation is CASRLSLTSGSHNEQFF.

J is TRBJ1-2 and V is TRBV5-5; 8 nucleotides match TRBD1. CDR1 is SGHKS and CDR2 is YYEKEE in the germline V gene (reference sequence). This CDR3 has 17 amino acids. Trimming took 1 base from V and 0 from J; bases not matched to a gene: 8. This CDR3 reads CASSLYQGAQANYGYTF. CDR3 bases: TGTGCCAGCAGCTTGTACCAGGGGGCACAAGCTAACTATGGCTACACCTTC.

This clone appeared a few times. V and J are TRBV10-2 and TRBJ2-7, with D tentatively TRBD2 (5 bases). The CDR3 is made up of 16 amino acids. Between the trimmed V and J ends, which lost 11 bases and 3 bases, there was a span of 26 bases. Germline V gives CDR1 WSHSY, CDR2 SAAADI. The CDR3 DNA reads TGCGCCTCCCGGAGGAGCCCCTTTGGAACCGACTACGAGCAGTACTTC. Encoded protein: CASRRSPFGTDYEQYF.

This clone was recorded a few times. The chain uses TRBV2 and TRBJ2-1; 8 bases fit TRBD1. From germline, CDR1 is SNHLY and CDR2 FYNNEI. The V gene end was trimmed by 6 bases and the J gene end by 4 bases; junction bases not matched to a gene: 5. The CDR3 sequence is 14 residues long. DNA of the CDR3: TGTGCCAGCAGGGAGCGGACAGGGTACAATGAGCAGTTCTTC. This sequence encodes CASRERTGYNEQFF.

CDR3 nucleotide sequence: TGTGCCAGCATTAGGAGCGGGACAGGGACCTACGAGCAGTACTTC. It codes for CASIRSGTGTYEQYF. J is TRBJ2-7 and V is TRBV6-5; the match to TRBD1 covers 9 bases. Unmatched junction bases numbered 9, after V lost 7 bases and J lost 2 bases. CDR1 and CDR2 from the germline V gene are MNHEY and SVGAGI. The CDR3 runs 15 residues.

The gene calls are TRBV2 and TRBJ2-7, with D unresolved. CDR3 length equals 13 residues. Germline CDR1 SNHLY, CDR2 FYNNEI. Trimming removed 4 bases at V and 3 bases at J, with 10 bases between. The CDR3 here is CASSVKPLYEQYF. CDR3 DNA: TGTGCCAGCAGTGTGAAGCCTCTCTACGAGCAGTACTTC.

This clone appeared a single time. This chain joins TRBV27 and TRBJ1-4; 8 positions agree with TRBD1. Trimming cost V 4 bases and J 0 bases; bases outside gene matches: 10. The CDR3 spans 18 residues. Germline V CDR1 and CDR2: MNHEY, SMNVEV (reference sequence). The CDR3 DNA sequence: TGTGCCAGCAGTTATGGCGGCAGGGGGCCGGCAACTAATGAAAAACTGTTTTTT. It is translated as CASSYGGRGPATNEKLFF.

V is TRBV27 and J is TRBJ1-3; D remains ambiguous. Germline CDR1 and CDR2: MNHEY and SMNVEV (reference sequence). The CDR3 consists of 13 residues. The ends were cut back, 8 bases at V and 3 bases at J, with 11 bases in the middle. The CDR3, as DNA: TGTGCCAGCGGACTGACAAGTGGAAACACCATATATTTT. Translated, it gives CASGLTSGNTIYF.

The J gene is TRBJ1-1, the V gene TRBV7-8; weak D call: TRBD1 (6 bases). The length of the CDR3 is 14 residues. The germline V gene encodes CDR1 SGHVS and CDR2 FQNEAQ. The V end was cut by 4 bases, the J end by 5 bases, with 14 bases between. The CDR3 loop is CASSSQQGVTEAFF. The CDR3 DNA sequence: TGTGCCAGCAGCTCCCAACAGGGAGTAACTGAAGCTTTCTTT. Drawing the rest from reference TRBV7-8 and TRBJ1-1, the complete variable domain is GAGVSQSPRYKVAKRGQDVALRCDPISGHVSLFWYQQALGQGPEFLTYFQNEAQLDKSGLPSDRFFAERPEGSVSTLKIQRTQQEDSAVYLCASSSQQGVTEAFFGQGTRLTVV.

In this sample, this clone turned up once. The chain is built from TRBV30 and TRBJ2-7; D perhaps matches TRBD2 (6 bases). Germline V gene lookup returns CDR1 GTSNPN and CDR2 SVGIG (reference sequence). V lost 3 bases and J 0 bases, leaving 12 bases between the germline ends. The CDR3 totals 14 residues. Written as DNA, the CDR3 is TGTGCCTGGAGGAGGGACGGGAGCTCCTACGAGCAGTACTTC. Protein product: CAWRRDGSSYEQYF.

V usage is TRBV10-3 and J usage is TRBJ1-1, with 7 bases matching TRBD1. The ends lost 6 bases at V and 0 bases at J; junction bases unmatched: 10. This CDR3 is built from 16 residues. The germline CDR1 and CDR2 sequences are ENHRY and SYGVKD. Here the CDR3 reads CAISGTVLNMNTEAFF. CDR3 bases: TGTGCCATCAGCGGGACAGTCTTAAACATGAACACTGAAGCTTTCTTT.

The J gene is TRBJ1-5, the V gene TRBV27; 7 bases fit TRBD1. The length of the CDR3 is 18 residues. V lost 6 bases to trimming and J lost 4 bases; unmatched junction nucleotides: 18. Germline CDR1 MNHEY, CDR2 SMNVEV (reference sequence). In DNA, the CDR3 is TGTGCCAGCAGCCCCGGACAGGCGAATCGGAGGGTAAATCAGCCCCAGCATTTT. Its protein is CASSPGQANRRVNQPQHF.

This rearrangement joins TRBV4-1 to TRBJ1-5; a weak D match, TRBD1 (6 bases). Germline-derived CDR1 and CDR2 are MGHRA and YSYEKL. The CDR3 spans 16 residues. V was shortened by 3 bases and J by 7 bases, with 19 bases between the two germline ends. The CDR3 sequence is CASSQEQGGIGQPQHF. CDR3 coding DNA: TGCGCCAGCAGCCAGGAACAGGGTGGTATAGGCCAGCCCCAGCATTTT.

The rearrangement uses TRBV2 and TRBJ2-7; TRBD1 matches at 7 bases. CDR3 length equals 14 residues. Germline-derived CDR1 and CDR2 are SNHLY and FYNNEI. The junction had 5 bases not matched to a gene; V was cut back by 3 bases and J by 3 bases. The DNA of the CDR3 is TGTGCCAGCAGTGAGAGGCAGGGGGACTACGAGCAGTACTTC. It codes for CASSERQGDYEQYF.

This chain connects TRBV5-6 to TRBJ1-5; D may be TRBD1 (6 bases). V shed 0 bases and J shed 0 bases, with 7 bases lying between them. CDR1 and CDR2 from the germline V gene are SGHDT and YYEEEE. There are 15 residues in the CDR3. DNA of the CDR3: TGTGCCAGCAGCTTGGCAGGGGATAGCAATCAGCCCCAGCATTTT. It is translated as CASSLAGDSNQPQHF.

This clone has a single count. The genes are TRBV4-2 and TRBJ1-2; unclear D gene. The CDR3 loop spans 15 amino acids. V lost 0 bases and J lost 1, with 9 bases in between. Germline lookup yields CDR1 LGHNA and CDR2 YNFKEQ. This chain's CDR3 is CASSQDQRDNYGYTF. For the CDR3, the DNA is TGTGCCAGCAGCCAAGATCAAAGAGATAACTATGGCTACACCTTC.

This chain connects TRBV5-1 to TRBJ1-1; TRBD1 might be the D (5 bases). Trimming shortened V by 1 base and J by 0 bases, and 10 bases separated the two germline ends. Germline CDR1 is SGHRS and CDR2 is YFSETQ. The CDR3 has 15 residues. The DNA for the CDR3 is TGCGCCAGCAGCTTGACCGGGGGTGTGAACACTGAAGCTTTCTTT. It is translated as CASSLTGGVNTEAFF.

The chain combines TRBV30 with TRBJ2-7; D is perhaps TRBD2 (6 bases). CDR1 GTSNPN and CDR2 SVGIG come from the germline V gene (reference sequence). The CDR3 totals 12 residues. The CDR3, as DNA: TGTGCTACCCAGACTAGCTCCTACGAGCAGTACTTC. This sequence encodes CATQTSSYEQYF.

This CDR3 reads CASSVEGGSQFF. CDR3 DNA sequence: TGTGCCAGCAGCGTCGAGGGGGGGTCGCAGTTCTTC. The chain employs TRBV9 and TRBJ2-1, with D possibly matching TRBD2 (7 bases). Germline V gives CDR1 SGDLS, CDR2 YYNGEE. The V and J ends lost 2 bases and 12 bases respectively, with 12 bases between them. This CDR3 has 12 amino acids.

J is TRBJ2-5 and V is TRBV7-7; 15 bases align to TRBD2. Unmatched junction bases numbered 1, after V lost 4 bases and J lost 4 bases. CDR1 and CDR2 from the germline V gene are SSHAT and FNYEAQ (reference sequence). The CDR3 has 15 amino acids. For the CDR3, the DNA is TGTGCCAGCAGCTCGGGACTAGCGGGGGGAGAGACCCAGTACTTC. Translation: CASSSGLAGGETQYF.

V gene TRBV11-2 combines with J gene TRBJ1-1; 7 positions agree with TRBD1. The J segment lost 11 bases and the V segment lost 1 base, leaving 7 bases of the junction unmatched. Germline V CDR1 and CDR2: SGHAT, FQNNGV. The CDR3 covers 13 residues. CDR3 DNA: TGTGCCAGCAGCTTAGGTAAGGGGGCGGAGGCTTTCTTT. It is translated as CASSLGKGAEAFF. Full variable domain (remainder filled in from reference TRBV11-2 and TRBJ1-1): EAGVAQSPRYKIIEKRQSVAFWCNPISGHATLYWYQQILGQGPKLLIQFQNNGVVDDSQLPKDRFSAERLKGVDSTLKIQPAKLEDSAVYLCASSLGKGAEAFFGQGTRLTVV.

V and J are TRBV18 and TRBJ2-7, with 12 positions matching TRBD2. CDR1 is KGHSH and CDR2 is LQKENI in the germline V gene. This CDR3 region has 16 residues. Trimming removed 3 bases from V and 1 base from J; junction bases left unmatched: 4. The CDR3 reads CASSPLGLAGSYEQYF. The CDR3 DNA sequence: TGTGCCAGCTCACCCCTCGGACTAGCGGGATCCTACGAGCAGTACTTC.